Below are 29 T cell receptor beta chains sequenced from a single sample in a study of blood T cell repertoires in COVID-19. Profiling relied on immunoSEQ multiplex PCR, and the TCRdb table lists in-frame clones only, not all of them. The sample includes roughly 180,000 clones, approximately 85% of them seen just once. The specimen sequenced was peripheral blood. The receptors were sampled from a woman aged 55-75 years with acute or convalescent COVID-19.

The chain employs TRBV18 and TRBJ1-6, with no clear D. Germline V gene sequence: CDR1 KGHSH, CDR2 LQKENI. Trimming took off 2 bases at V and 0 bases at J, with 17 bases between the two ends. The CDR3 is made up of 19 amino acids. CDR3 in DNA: TGTGCCAGCTCACCAGTGGGCAGGTCCGTCTACTCCTATAATTCACCCCTCCACTTT. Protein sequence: CASSPVGRSVYSYNSPLHF.

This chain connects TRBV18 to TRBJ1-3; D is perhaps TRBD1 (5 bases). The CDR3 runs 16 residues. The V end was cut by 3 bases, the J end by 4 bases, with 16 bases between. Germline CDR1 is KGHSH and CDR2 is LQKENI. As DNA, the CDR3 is TGTGCCAGCTCACCTTCAAATCGGGACTGGGGAAACACCATATATTTT. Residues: CASSPSNRDWGNTIYF.

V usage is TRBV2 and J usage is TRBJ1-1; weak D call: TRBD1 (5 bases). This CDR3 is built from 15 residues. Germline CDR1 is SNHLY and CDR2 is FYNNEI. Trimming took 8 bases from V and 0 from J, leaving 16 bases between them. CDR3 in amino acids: CASRQFLILNTEAFF. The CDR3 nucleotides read TGTGCCAGCCGACAGTTCCTTATTTTGAACACTGAAGCTTTCTTT.

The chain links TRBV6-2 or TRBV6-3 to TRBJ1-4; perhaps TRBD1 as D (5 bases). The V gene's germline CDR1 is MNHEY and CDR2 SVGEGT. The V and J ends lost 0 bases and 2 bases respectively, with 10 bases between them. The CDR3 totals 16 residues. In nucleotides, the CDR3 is TGTGCCAGCAGTTACTCGACGGGGGAGACTAATGAAAAACTGTTTTTT. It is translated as CASSYSTGETNEKLFF.

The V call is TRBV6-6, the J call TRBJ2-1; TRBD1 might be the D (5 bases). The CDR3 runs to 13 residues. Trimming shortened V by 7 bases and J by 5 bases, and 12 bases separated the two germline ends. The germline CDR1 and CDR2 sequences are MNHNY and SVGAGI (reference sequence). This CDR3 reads CASTRVENNEQFF. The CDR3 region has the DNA TGTGCCAGCACCAGGGTTGAGAACAATGAGCAGTTCTTC.

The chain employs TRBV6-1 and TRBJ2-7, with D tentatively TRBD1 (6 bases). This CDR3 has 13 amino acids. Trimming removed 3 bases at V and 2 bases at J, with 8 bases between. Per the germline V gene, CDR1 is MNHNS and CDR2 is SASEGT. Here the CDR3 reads CASSETGTYEQYV. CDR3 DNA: TGTGCCAGCAGTGAGACAGGTACCTACGAGCAGTACGTC.

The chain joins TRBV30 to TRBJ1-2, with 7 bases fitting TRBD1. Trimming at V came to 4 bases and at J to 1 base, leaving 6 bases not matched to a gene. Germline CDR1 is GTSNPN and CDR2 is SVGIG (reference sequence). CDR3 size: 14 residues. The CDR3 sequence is CAWNRGQVNYGYTF. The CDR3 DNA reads TGTGCCTGGAACCGAGGACAGGTTAACTATGGCTACACCTTC.

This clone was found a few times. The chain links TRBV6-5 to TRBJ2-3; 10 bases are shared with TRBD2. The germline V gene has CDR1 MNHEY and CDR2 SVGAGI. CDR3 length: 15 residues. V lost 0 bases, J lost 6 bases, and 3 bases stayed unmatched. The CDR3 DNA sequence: TGTGCCAGCAGTTACTCGCCTAGCGGGAGCGATACGCAGTATTTT. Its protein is CASSYSPSGSDTQYF.

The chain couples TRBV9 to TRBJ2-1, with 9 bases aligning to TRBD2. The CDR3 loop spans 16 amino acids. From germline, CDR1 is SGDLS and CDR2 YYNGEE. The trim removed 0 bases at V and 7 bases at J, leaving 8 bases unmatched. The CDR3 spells CASSVESSGVRNEQFF. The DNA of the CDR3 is TGTGCCAGCAGCGTAGAGTCTAGCGGGGTCAGAAATGAGCAGTTCTTC. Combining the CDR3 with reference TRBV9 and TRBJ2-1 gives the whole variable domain DSGVTQTPKHLITATGQRVTLRCSPRSGDLSVYWYQQSLDQGLQFLIQYYNGEERAKGNILERFSAQQFPDLHSELNLSSLELGDSALYFCASSVESSGVRNEQFFGPGTRLTVL.

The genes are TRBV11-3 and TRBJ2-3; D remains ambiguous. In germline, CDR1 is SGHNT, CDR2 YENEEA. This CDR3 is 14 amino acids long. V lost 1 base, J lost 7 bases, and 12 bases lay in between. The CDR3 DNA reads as TGTGCCAGCAGCTTAGGGCCTAGGATGCATACGCAGTATTTT. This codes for CASSLGPRMHTQYF.

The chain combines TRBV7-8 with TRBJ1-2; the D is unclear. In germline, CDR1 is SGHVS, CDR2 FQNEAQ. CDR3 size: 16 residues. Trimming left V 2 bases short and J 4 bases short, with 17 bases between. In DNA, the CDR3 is TGTGCCAGCAGCTTAAAACGAGACACCAAAACCTATGGCTACACCTTC. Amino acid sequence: CASSLKRDTKTYGYTF.

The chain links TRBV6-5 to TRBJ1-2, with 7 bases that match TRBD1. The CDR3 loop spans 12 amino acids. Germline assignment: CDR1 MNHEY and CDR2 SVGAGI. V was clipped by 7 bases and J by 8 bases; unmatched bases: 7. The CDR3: CASKRQGEGYTF. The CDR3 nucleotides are TGTGCCAGCAAAAGACAGGGTGAAGGCTACACCTTC.

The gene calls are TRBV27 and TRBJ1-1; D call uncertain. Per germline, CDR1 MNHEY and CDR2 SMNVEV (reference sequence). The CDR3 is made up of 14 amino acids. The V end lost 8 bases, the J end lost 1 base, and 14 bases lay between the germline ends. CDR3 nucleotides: TGTGCCAGCGCCTCTCGAACGGGGAACACTGAAGCTTTCTTT. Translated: CASASRTGNTEAFF.

In DNA form, the CDR3 reads TGTGCCACCAGTGATCCTGGACAGGGGGCCACCGGGGAGCTGTTTTTT. This sequence encodes CATSDPGQGATGELFF. The chain has TRBV24-1 and TRBJ2-2; 11 bases agree with TRBD1. The CDR3 contains 16 residues. Losses at the gene ends were 3 bases for V and 4 bases for J; bases not matched to a gene: 3. Germline V gene lookup returns CDR1 KGHDR and CDR2 SFDVKD.

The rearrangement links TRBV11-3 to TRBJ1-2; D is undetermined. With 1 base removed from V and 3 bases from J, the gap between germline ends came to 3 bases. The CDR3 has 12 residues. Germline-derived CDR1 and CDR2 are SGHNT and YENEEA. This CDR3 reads CASSLADYGYTF. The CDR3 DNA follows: TGTGCCAGCAGCTTAGCAGACTATGGCTACACCTTC.

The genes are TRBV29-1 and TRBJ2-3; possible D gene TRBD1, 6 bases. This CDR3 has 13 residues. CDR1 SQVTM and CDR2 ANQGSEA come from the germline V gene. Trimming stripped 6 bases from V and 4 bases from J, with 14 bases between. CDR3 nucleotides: TGCAGCGTACAACAGGGTTTTGCAGATACGCAGTATTTT. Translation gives CSVQQGFADTQYF.

In DNA form, the CDR3 reads TGTGCCAGTAGGGGGACAGGGAGGACTGAAGCTTTCTTT. Protein product: CASRGTGRTEAFF. The chain employs TRBV19 and TRBJ1-1, with 9 bases fitting TRBD1. Germline V lookup: CDR1 LNHDA, CDR2 SQIVND (reference sequence). J was trimmed by 5 bases and V by 6 bases; bases with no gene match: 4. This CDR3 is 13 amino acids long. Variable domain in full (rest from reference TRBV19 and TRBJ1-1): DGGITQSPKYLFRKEGQNVTLSCEQNLNHDAMYWYRQDPGQGLRLIYYSQIVNDFQKGDIAEGYSVSREKKESFPLTVTSAQKNPTAFYLCASRGTGRTEAFFGQGTRLTVV.

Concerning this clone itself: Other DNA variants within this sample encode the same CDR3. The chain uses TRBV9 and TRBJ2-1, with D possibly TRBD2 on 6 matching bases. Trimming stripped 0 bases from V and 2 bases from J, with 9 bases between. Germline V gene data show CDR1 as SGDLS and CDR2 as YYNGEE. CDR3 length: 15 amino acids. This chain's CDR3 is CASSVGSGAYNEQFF. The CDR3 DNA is TGTGCCAGCAGCGTAGGGTCGGGGGCCTACAATGAGCAGTTCTTC.

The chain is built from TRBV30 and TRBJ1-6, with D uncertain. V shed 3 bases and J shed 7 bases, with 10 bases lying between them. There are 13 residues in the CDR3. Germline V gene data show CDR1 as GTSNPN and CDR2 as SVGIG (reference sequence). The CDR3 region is CAWSPGPNSPLHF. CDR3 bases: TGTGCCTGGAGCCCCGGTCCAAATTCACCCCTCCACTTT.

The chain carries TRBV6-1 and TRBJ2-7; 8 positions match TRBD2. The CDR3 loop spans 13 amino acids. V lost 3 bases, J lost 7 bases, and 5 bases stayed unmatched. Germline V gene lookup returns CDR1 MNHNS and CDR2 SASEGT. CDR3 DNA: TGTGCCAGCAGTGAGGATCGGGGGGGGGAGCAGTACGTC. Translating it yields CASSEDRGGEQYV.

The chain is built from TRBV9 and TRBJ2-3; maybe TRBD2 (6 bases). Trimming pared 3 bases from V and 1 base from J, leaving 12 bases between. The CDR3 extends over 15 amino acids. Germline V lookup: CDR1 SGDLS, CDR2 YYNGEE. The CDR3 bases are TGTGCCAGCAGCGGCCCGGGACTTCGCACAGATACGCAGTATTTT. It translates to CASSGPGLRTDTQYF.

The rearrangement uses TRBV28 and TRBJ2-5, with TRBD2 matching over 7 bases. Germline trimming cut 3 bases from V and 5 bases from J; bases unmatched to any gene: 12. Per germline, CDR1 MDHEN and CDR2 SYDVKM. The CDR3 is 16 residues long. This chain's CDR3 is CASSFELGLPRETQYF. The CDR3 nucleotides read TGTGCCAGCAGTTTCGAATTGGGACTACCGAGGGAGACCCAGTACTTC.

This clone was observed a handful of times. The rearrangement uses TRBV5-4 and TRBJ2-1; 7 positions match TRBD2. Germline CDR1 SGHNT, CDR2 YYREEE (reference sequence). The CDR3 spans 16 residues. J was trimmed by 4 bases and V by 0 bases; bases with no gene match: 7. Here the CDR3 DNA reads TGTGCCAGCAGCTTGGGCGGGACTAACACTTACAATGAGCAGTTCTTC. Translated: CASSLGGTNTYNEQFF.

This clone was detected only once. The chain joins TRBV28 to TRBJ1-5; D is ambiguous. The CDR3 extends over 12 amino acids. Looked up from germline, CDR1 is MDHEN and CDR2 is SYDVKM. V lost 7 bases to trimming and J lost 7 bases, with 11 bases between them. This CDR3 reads CASTSGWQPQHF. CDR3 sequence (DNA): TGTGCCAGCACTAGTGGGTGGCAGCCCCAGCATTTT.

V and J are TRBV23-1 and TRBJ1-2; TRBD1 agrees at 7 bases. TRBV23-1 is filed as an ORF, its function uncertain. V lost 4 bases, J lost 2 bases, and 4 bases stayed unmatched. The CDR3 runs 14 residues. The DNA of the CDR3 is TGCGCCAGCAGTCGAAGAGGGGGCAACTATGGCTACACCTTC. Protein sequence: CASSRRGGNYGYTF.

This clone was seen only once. This CDR3 is CASSLHQEAIGKLFF. The DNA of the CDR3 is TGTGCCAGCAGCCTTCACCAGGAGGCCATAGGGAAACTGTTTTTT. The chain employs TRBV4-2 and TRBJ1-4; D remains unclear. The germline V and J ends were trimmed by 4 bases and 11 bases, with 20 bases remaining between them. This CDR3 is 15 amino acids long. Germline V CDR1 and CDR2: LGHNA, YNFKEQ.

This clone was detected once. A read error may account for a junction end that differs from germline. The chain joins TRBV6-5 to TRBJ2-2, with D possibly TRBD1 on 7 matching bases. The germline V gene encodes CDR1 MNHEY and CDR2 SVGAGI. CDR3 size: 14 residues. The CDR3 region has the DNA TGTGCCACCAAACCCGCGGGACAGACCGAGGAGCTGTTTTTT. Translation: CATKPAGQTEELFF.

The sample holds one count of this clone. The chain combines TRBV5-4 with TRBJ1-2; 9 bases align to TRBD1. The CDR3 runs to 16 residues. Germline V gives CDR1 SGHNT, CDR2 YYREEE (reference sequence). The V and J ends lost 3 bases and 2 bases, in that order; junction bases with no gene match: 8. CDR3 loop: CASSSGGGQGNYGYTF. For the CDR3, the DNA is TGTGCCAGCAGCTCTGGCGGCGGACAGGGGAACTATGGCTACACCTTC.

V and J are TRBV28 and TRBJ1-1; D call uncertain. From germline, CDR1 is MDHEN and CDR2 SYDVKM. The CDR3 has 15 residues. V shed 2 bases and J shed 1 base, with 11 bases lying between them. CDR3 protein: CASSLVSLGNTEAFF. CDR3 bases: TGTGCCAGCAGTTTAGTATCCCTCGGGAACACTGAAGCTTTCTTT.